The rows below give T cell receptor beta chains drawn from one sample of a study of T cells after yellow fever vaccination. TCRdb reprocessed the 5' RACE reads with MiXCR, giving one entry per CDR3 protein. The data hold roughly 350,000 distinct CDR3 sequences, with 4.1% observed a single time. Material: PBMCs, obtained 5 days after the yellow fever booster vaccination. The receptors come from a man in his late teens or twenties who received the YFV17D yellow fever vaccine. The CDR3 runs from the conserved cysteine through the conserved F or W. The D gene is left open where the match is weak. A clone size is listed for some rows: how often the clone was seen (once, few, many), or a class if it is expanded.

J	size	D	V	DNA	CDR3
TRBJ2-1	few	TRBD2	TRBV27	TGTGCCAGCAGTTTCGACCGGAGCGGGGGGGCCATGGATGAGCAGTTCTTC	CASSFDRSGGAMDEQFF
TRBJ1-2	few	TRBD1	TRBV6-5	TGTGCCAGCAGTTACGAACCCCGGACAGGGGGATATGGCTACACCTTC	CASSYEPRTGGYGYTF
TRBJ1-2	few	.	TRBV6-5	TGTGCCAGCAGTCACCGATCCTTTTCCCACTATGGCTACACCTTC	CASSHRSFSHYGYTF
TRBJ1-1	.	.	TRBV20-1	TGCAGTGCTCCCCGGGCAGGGGAGACTGAAGCTTTCTTT	CSAPRAGETEAFF
TRBJ1-5	few	.	TRBV20-1	TGCAGTGCTAGTCCGGGGGTAGGTCAGCCCCAGCATTTT	CSASPGVGQPQHF
TRBJ1-5	many	TRBD1	TRBV19	TGTGCCAGTAGTAGACCGGGACAGGGAAATCAGCCCCAGCATTTT	CASSRPGQGNQPQHF
TRBJ1-1	.	.	TRBV12-3/TRBV12-4	TGTGCCAGCTTGGGGAACACTGAAGCTTTCTTT	CASLGNTEAFF
TRBJ2-3	few	.	TRBV5-1	TGCGCCAGCAGCCCTCGTCCACCAACCACAGATACGCAGTATTTT	CASSPRPPTTDTQYF
TRBJ2-1	.	.	TRBV11-2	TGTGCCAGCAGCTTAGCTGGGGGGGCCTCGGATGAGCAGTTCTTC	CASSLAGGASDEQFF
TRBJ2-3	few	.	TRBV15	TGTGCCAACAGCAGAGACACAGATACGCAGTATTTT	CANSRDTDTQYF
TRBJ2-5	.	.	TRBV4-1	TGCGCCAGCAGCCAAGATCACCCTTCTCAGCAAGAGACCCAGTACTTC	CASSQDHPSQQETQYF
TRBJ2-3	few	TRBD2	TRBV11-2	TGTGCCAGCAGCCCTCCGGGGGGGCACACAGATACGCAGTATTTT	CASSPPGGHTDTQYF
TRBJ2-3	many	.	TRBV4-3	TGCGCCAGCAGCCAAGATTGGGATAACACAGATACGCAGTATTTT	CASSQDWDNTDTQYF
TRBJ1-6	.	.	TRBV2	TGTGCCAGCAGTGAATACACCGAAACATATAATTCACCCCTCCACTTT	CASSEYTETYNSPLHF
TRBJ2-2	.	.	TRBV7-6	TGTGCCAGCAGCTCCCCTGAGGGCCCCCGCGGGGAGCTGTTTTTT	CASSSPEGPRGELFF
TRBJ2-3	few	.	TRBV7-7	TGTGCCAGCAGCTTAAGCGGGTTCACAGATACGCAGTATTTT	CASSLSGFTDTQYF
TRBJ2-1	many	.	TRBV6-6	TGTGCCAGCAGTGGATGGACCGGGGGACAGTTCAATGAGCAGTTCTTC	CASSGWTGGQFNEQFF
TRBJ1-1	.	.	TRBV9	TGTGCCAGCAGCCCCATTGAAGCGGGGACTGAAGCTTTCTTT	CASSPIEAGTEAFF
TRBJ2-5	few	.	TRBV10-1	TGCGCCAGCAGTGAGTCGAGAGTCCCGTCCGGGACCCAGTACTTC	CASSESRVPSGTQYF
TRBJ2-7	few	TRBD1	TRBV7-2	TGTGCCAGCAGCACCGGGACAGCTTCCTACGAGCAGTACTTC	CASSTGTASYEQYF
TRBJ1-2	many	.	TRBV4-2	TGTGCCAGCAGCCAAGATGGCAGGCGCTACACCTTC	CASSQDGRRYTF
TRBJ1-1	few	TRBD1	TRBV29-1	TGCAGCGTCCGTTTACGCAGGGAGGGGGCAAAAACTGAAGCTTTCTTT	CSVRLRREGAKTEAFF
TRBJ2-7	.	.	TRBV6-2/TRBV6-3	TGTGCCAGCAGTTCCGACACCACGGGAATCTACGAGCAGTACTTC	CASSSDTTGIYEQYF
TRBJ1-1	few	.	TRBV12-3/TRBV12-4	TGTGCCAGCAGTTCCGGTGTGGGGTGGGGAGGCGGCACTGAAGCTTTCTTT	CASSSGVGWGGGTEAFF
TRBJ2-2	many	.	TRBV9	TGTGCCAGCAGCGTCACCGGGACACCCGGGGAGCTGTTTTTT	CASSVTGTPGELFF
TRBJ2-2	many	TRBD2	TRBV9	TGTGCCAGCGGGCTAGCGGGTACGAACACCGGGGAGCTGTTTTTT	CASGLAGTNTGELFF
TRBJ2-3	.	.	TRBV24-1	TGTGCCACCAGTGATTTGGGGGCAGATACGCAGTATTTT	CATSDLGADTQYF
TRBJ1-6	.	.	TRBV7-8	TGTGCCAGCAGCTTGTCGGGACATAATTCACCCCTCCACTTT	CASSLSGHNSPLHF
TRBJ2-1	.	.	TRBV7-9	TGTGCCAGCATTTGGGGGGAGCTCGTTTACAATGAGCAGTTCTTC	CASIWGELVYNEQFF
TRBJ2-7	.	.	TRBV2	TGTGCCAGCGGGTCTACTTGGCACGAGCAGTACTTC	CASGSTWHEQYF
TRBJ2-3	many	.	TRBV12-3/TRBV12-4	TGTGCCAGCAGTTTATGGGGAGATACGCAGTATTTT	CASSLWGDTQYF
TRBJ1-1	many	.	TRBV6-2/TRBV6-3	TGTGCCAGCCGGTGGGGCACCGAGAACACTGAAGCTTTCTTT	CASRWGTENTEAFF
TRBJ2-3	many	.	TRBV5-1	TGCGCCAGCAGCTTGGTGTCGGGGGGCGCAATGGATACGCAGTATTTT	CASSLVSGGAMDTQYF
TRBJ1-1	.	.	TRBV7-3	TGTGCCAGCAGTTCAGAGGGACGGCACACTGAAGCTTTCTTT	CASSSEGRHTEAFF
TRBJ1-2	few	.	TRBV28	TGTGCCAGCGGGCGAGGGACCGCACTCGGTGGCTACACCTTC	CASGRGTALGGYTF
TRBJ1-2	few	.	TRBV7-2	TGTGCCAGCAGCTTAGTGGCGGGATCCTATGGCTACACCTTC	CASSLVAGSYGYTF
TRBJ2-1	many	.	TRBV29-1	TGCAGCGTTGAACCCTGGCAGGGGTGGTACAATGAGCAGTTCTTC	CSVEPWQGWYNEQFF
TRBJ1-1	few	.	TRBV3-1	TGTGCCAGCGGATTTTTTACGGCATACGGGGACACTGAAGCTTTCTTT	CASGFFTAYGDTEAFF
TRBJ1-6	.	TRBD1	TRBV20-1	TGCAGTGTTGGCAAGGACAGGAGCTCCTATAATTCACCCCTCCACTTT	CSVGKDRSSYNSPLHF
TRBJ1-1	few	.	TRBV7-9	TGTGCCAGCAGCCCCGTGGGGGCGGACACTGAAGCTTTCTTT	CASSPVGADTEAFF
TRBJ1-1	few	.	TRBV27	TGTGCCAGCAGTTTGCTGGCGGAGAACACTGAAGCTTTCTTT	CASSLLAENTEAFF
TRBJ2-1	few	TRBD2	TRBV5-5	TGTGCCAGCAGCTTTTCCGGGGGGGCGTTTGAGCAGTTCTTC	CASSFSGGAFEQFF
TRBJ2-7	many	.	TRBV6-6	TGTGCCAGCAGCCCACAGAGAAAGGACGAGCAGTACTTC	CASSPQRKDEQYF
TRBJ1-1	.	.	TRBV27	TGTGCCAGCAGTTACCGACAGCAGAACACTGAAGCTTTCTTT	CASSYRQQNTEAFF
TRBJ1-1	.	.	TRBV5-1	TGCGCCAGCAGCTTGGATCCCGGAGGGGCCGCTTTTCCCTTAGCTTTCTTT	CASSLDPGGAAFPLAFF
TRBJ2-3	many	.	TRBV7-2	TGTGCCAGCAGCGTGGATGGCGGCACAGATACGCAGTATTTT	CASSVDGGTDTQYF
TRBJ2-3	few	.	TRBV9	TGTGCCAGCAGCGTACGATTTGGCGGGCCTAGCACAGATACGCAGTATTTT	CASSVRFGGPSTDTQYF
TRBJ1-1	few	.	TRBV15	TGTGCCACCAGCAGACGAGGGGGAGGCACTGAAGCTTTCTTT	CATSRRGGGTEAFF